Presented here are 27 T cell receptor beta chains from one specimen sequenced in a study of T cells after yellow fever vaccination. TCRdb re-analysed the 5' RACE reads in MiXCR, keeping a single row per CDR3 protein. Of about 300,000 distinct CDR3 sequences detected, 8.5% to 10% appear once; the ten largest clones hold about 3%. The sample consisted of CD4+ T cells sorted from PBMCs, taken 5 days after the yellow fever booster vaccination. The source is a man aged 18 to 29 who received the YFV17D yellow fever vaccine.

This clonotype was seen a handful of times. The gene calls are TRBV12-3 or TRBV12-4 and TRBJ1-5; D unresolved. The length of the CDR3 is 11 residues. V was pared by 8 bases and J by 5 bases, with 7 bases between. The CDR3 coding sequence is TGTGCCAGCCTCCCTGATCAGCCCCAGCATTTT. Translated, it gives CASLPDQPQHF.

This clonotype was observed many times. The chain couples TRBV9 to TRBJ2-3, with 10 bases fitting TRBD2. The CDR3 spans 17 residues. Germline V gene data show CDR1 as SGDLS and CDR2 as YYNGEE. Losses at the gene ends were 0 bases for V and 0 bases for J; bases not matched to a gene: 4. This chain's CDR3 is CASSVGLAGGSTDTQYF. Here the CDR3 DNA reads TGTGCCAGCAGCGTAGGACTAGCGGGTGGGAGCACAGATACGCAGTATTTT.

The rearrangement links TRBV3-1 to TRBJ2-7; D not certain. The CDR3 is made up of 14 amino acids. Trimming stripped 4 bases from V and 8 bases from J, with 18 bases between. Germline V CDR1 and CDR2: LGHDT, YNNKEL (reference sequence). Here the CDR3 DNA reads TGTGCCAGCAGCCCCCGGGTTAGGCGCCAGAAGCAGTACTTC. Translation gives CASSPRVRRQKQYF.

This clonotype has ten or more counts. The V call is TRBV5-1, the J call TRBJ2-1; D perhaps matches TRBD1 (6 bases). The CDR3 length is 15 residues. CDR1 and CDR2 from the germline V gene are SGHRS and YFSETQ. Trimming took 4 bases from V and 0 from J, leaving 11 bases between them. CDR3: CASSRLDSSYNEQFF. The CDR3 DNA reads TGCGCCAGCAGCAGGCTGGACAGCTCCTACAATGAGCAGTTCTTC.

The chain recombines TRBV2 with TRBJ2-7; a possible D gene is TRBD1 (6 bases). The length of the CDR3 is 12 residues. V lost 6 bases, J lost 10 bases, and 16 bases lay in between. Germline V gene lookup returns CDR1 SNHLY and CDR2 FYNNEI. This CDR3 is CASRRVDSPQYV. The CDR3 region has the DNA TGTGCCAGCAGGAGGGTGGACAGTCCACAGTACGTC.

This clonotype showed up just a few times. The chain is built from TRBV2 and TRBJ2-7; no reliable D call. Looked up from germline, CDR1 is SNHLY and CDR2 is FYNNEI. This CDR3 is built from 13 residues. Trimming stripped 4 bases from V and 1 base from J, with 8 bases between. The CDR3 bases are TGTGCCAGCAGTGGCGACGGTTCCTACGAGCAGTACGTC. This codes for CASSGDGSYEQYV.

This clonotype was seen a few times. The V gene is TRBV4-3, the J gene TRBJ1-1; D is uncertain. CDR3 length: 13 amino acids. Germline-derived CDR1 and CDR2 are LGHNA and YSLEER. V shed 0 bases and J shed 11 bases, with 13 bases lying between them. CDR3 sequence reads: CASSQEMARNAFF. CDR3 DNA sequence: TGCGCCAGCAGCCAAGAGATGGCTCGGAACGCTTTCTTT.

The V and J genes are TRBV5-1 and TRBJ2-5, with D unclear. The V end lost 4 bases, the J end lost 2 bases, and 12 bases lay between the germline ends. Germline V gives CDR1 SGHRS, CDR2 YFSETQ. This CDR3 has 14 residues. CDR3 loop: CASSVQLTQETQYF. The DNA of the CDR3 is TGCGCCAGCAGCGTACAGCTCACTCAAGAGACCCAGTACTTC.

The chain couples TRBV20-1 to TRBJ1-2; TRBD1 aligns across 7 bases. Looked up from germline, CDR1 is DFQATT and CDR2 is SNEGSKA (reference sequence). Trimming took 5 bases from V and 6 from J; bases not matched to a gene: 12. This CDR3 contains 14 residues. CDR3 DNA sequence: TGCAGTGCTTTGGACAGGCAGCCCGGCGATGGCTACACCTTC. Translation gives CSALDRQPGDGYTF.

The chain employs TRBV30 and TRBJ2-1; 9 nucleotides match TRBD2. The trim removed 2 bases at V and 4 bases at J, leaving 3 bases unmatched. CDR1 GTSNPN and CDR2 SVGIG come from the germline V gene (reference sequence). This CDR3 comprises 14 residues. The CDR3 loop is CAWSPAGGYNEQFF. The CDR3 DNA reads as TGTGCCTGGAGTCCTGCGGGGGGGTACAATGAGCAGTTCTTC. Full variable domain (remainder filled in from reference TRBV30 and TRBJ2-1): SQTIHQWPATLVQPVGSPLSLECTVEGTSNPNLYWYRQAAGRGLQLLFYSVGIGQISSEVPQNLSASRPQDRQFILSSKKLLLSDSGFYLCAWSPAGGYNEQFFGPGTRLTVL.

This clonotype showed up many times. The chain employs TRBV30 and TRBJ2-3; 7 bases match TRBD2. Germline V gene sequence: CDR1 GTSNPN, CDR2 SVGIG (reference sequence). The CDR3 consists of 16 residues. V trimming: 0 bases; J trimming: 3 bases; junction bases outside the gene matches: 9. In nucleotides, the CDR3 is TGTGCCTGGAGTGTCTGGTCGGGGGGAAAGACAGATACGCAGTATTTT. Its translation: CAWSVWSGGKTDTQYF.

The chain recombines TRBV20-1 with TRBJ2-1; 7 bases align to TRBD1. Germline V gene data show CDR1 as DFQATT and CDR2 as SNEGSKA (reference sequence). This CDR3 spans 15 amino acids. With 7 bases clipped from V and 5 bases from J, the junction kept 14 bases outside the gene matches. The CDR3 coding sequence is TGCAGTGTTTCCCCCCAGGGGGTTGGCGACAATGAGCAGTTCTTC. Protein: CSVSPQGVGDNEQFF.

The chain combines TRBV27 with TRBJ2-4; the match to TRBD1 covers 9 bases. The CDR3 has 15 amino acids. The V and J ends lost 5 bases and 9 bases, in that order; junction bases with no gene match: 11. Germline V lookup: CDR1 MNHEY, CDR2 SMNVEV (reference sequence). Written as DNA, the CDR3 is TGTGCCAGCAGTCTCATTCCCGGGACAGGGACCATTCAGTACTTC. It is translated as CASSLIPGTGTIQYF.

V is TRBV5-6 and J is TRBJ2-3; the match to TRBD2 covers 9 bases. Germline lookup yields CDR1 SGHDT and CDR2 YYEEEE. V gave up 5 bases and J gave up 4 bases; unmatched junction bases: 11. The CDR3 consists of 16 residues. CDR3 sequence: CASSGLAGGLSDTQYF. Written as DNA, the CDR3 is TGTGCCAGCAGTGGGCTCGCGGGGGGGCTCTCAGATACGCAGTATTTT.

CDR3 bases: TGTGCCACCAGCCAACGTGGGGGGCGTCACACCGGGGAGCTGTTTTTT. Protein product: CATSQRGGRHTGELFF. The chain carries TRBV15 and TRBJ2-2; the D gene could be TRBD1 or TRBD2 (6 bases each). Germline V lookup: CDR1 LNHNV, CDR2 YYDKDF (reference sequence). CDR3 length: 16 residues. Trimming shortened V by 5 bases and J by 3 bases, and 16 bases separated the two germline ends. Looking up the rest from reference TRBV15 and TRBJ2-2 gives the full variable domain: DAMVIQNPRYQVTQFGKPVTLSCSQTLNHNVMYWYQQKSSQAPKLLFHYYDKDFNNEADTPDNFQSRRPNTSFCFLDIRSPGLGDTAMYLCATSQRGGRHTGELFFGEGSRLTVL.

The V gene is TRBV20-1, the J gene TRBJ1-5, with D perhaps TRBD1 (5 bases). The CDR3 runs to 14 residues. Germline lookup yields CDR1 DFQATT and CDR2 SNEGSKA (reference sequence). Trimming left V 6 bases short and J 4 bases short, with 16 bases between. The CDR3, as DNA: TGCAGTGCCGTCCCGGGACGCATGAATCAGCCCCAGCATTTT. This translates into CSAVPGRMNQPQHF.

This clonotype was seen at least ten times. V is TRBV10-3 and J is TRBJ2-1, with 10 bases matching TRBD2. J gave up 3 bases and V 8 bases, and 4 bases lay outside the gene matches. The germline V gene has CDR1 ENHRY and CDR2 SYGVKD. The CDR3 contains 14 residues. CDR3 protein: CAIGAGGYYNEQFF. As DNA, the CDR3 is TGTGCCATCGGAGCGGGGGGGTACTACAATGAGCAGTTCTTC.

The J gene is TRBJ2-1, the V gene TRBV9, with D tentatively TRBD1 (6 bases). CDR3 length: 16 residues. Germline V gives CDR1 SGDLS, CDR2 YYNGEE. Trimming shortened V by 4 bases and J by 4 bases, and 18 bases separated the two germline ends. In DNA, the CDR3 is TGTGCCAGCAGCACATCACCCCAGGGGCGATACAATGAGCAGTTCTTC. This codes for CASSTSPQGRYNEQFF.

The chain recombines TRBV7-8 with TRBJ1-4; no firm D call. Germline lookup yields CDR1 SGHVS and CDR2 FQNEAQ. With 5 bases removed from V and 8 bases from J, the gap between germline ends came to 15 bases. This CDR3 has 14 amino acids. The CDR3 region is CASSPRERGEKLFF. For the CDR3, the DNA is TGTGCCAGCAGCCCGCGGGAGCGAGGAGAAAAACTGTTTTTT.

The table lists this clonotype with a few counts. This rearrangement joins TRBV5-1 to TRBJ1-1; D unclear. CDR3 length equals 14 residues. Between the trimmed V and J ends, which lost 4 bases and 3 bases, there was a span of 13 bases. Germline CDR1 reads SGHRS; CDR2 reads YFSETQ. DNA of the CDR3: TGCGCCAGCAGCACCCTGTGGGGAGACACTGAAGCTTTCTTT. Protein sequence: CASSTLWGDTEAFF.

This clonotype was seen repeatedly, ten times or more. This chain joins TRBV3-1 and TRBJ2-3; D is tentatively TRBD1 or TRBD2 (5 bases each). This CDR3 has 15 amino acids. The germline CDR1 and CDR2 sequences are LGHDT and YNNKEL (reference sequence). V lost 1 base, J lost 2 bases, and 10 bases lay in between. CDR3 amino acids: CASSQGVGTTDTQYF. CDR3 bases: TGTGCCAGCAGCCAAGGTGTGGGGACCACAGATACGCAGTATTTT.

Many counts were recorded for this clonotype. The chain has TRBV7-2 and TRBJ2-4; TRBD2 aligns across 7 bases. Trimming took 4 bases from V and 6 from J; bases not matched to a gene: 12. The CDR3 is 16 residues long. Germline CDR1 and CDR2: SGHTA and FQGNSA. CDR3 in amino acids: CASSSSGTIMGNIQYF. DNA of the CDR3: TGTGCCAGCAGCTCCTCGGGGACTATTATGGGAAACATTCAGTACTTC.

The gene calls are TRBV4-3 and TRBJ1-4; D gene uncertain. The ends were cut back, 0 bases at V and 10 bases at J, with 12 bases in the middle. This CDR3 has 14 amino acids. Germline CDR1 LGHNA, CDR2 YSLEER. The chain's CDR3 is CASSQEAGKGKLFF. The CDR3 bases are TGCGCCAGCAGCCAAGAAGCTGGCAAGGGAAAACTGTTTTTT.

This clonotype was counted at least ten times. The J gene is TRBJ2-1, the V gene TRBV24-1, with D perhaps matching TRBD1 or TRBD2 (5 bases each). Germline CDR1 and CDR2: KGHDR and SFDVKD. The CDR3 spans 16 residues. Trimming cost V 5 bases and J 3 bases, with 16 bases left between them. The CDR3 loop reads CATSGPGRRFYNEQFF. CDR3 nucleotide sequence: TGTGCCACCAGTGGACCGGGACGGCGCTTCTACAATGAGCAGTTCTTC.

CDR3 DNA: TGTGCCAGCAGCACTACAGTGCAAGAGACCCAGTACTTC. It codes for CASSTTVQETQYF. J is TRBJ2-5 and V is TRBV5-4; D is unclear. Trimming pared 4 bases from V and 2 bases from J, leaving 9 bases between. The CDR3 sequence is 13 residues long. Per germline, CDR1 SGHNT and CDR2 YYREEE (reference sequence).

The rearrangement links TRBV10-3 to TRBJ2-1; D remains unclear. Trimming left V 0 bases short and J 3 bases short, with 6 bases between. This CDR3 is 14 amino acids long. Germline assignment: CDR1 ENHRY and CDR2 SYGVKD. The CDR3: CAISESTFYNEQFF. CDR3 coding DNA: TGTGCCATCAGTGAGTCGACTTTCTACAATGAGCAGTTCTTC.

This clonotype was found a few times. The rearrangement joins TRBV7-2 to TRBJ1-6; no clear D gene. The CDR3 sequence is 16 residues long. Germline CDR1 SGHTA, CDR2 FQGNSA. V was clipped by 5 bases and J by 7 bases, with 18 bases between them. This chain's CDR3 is CASSPPGKVPNSPLHF. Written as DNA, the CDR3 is TGTGCCAGCAGCCCTCCTGGGAAAGTCCCCAATTCACCCCTCCACTTT.